This T cell receptor beta chain was sequenced during a study of a mutant IDH1 vaccine in newly diagnosed glioma. The data were produced by immunoSEQ multiplex PCR, yet TCRdb's version contains in-frame clones alone and is incomplete. The table has about 21,000 clones, roughly 89% seen once; the top ten hold 5% to 7%. As for time point: week 11, during vaccination. One vaccine dose held 300 ug of mutant IDH1 20-mer peptide and came with topical imiquimod. The CDR3 spans 14 residues. V dropped 5 bases and J dropped 6; count of bases not matched to a gene: 10. Germline values: CDR1 MGHRA, CDR2 YSYEKL. This clone has a handful of counts. Its antigen is unidentified.

The sample in question was PBMCs, obtained from a glioma patient whose treatment included an IDH1 peptide vaccine. The TCR sequence derives from a woman between 40 and 55 years old with glioma. The J gene is TRBJ2-7, the V gene TRBV4-1; the match to TRBD2 covers 7 bases. The CDR3 DNA reads TGCGCCAGCAGCAAGATCGGACTAGTGAGCGAGCAGTACTTC. Its translation is CASSKIGLVSEQYF.